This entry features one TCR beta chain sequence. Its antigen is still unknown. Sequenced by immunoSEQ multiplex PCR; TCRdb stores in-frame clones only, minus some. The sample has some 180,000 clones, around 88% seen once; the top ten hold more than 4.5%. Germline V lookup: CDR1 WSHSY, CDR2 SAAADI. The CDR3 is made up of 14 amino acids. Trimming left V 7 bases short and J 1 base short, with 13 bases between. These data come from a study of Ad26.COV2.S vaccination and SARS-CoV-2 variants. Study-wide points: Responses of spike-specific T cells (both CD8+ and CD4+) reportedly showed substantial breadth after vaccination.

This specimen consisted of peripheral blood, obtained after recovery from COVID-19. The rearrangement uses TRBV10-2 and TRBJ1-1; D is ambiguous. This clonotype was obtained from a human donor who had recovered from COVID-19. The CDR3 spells CASNQDGTNTEAFF. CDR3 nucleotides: TGCGCCAGCAACCAGGACGGAACGAACACTGAAGCTTTCTTT.